This T cell receptor beta chain was found in a study of blood T cell repertoires in COVID-19. Study information: Nucleic acid was either cDNA or gDNA, and it came from T cells, B-cell-depleted T cells, or PBMCs.

Sequenced by immunoSEQ multiplex PCR; TCRdb stores in-frame clones only, minus some. The sample yields roughly 150,000 clones, roughly 80% seen once. In its sample, this clone was seen a few times. Looked up from germline, CDR1 is SGDLS and CDR2 is YYNGEE. The V segment lost 4 bases and the J segment 3 bases; nucleotides outside the gene matches: 7. The length of the CDR3 is 16 residues. The source material was PBMCs or T cells enriched from blood (not recorded which). This sequence was found in an older woman who had recovered from COVID-19. This chain connects TRBV9 to TRBJ2-2, with 9 positions matching TRBD1. In DNA, the CDR3 is TGTGCCAGCAGCTCAGGGGACAGGGTCTACACCGGGGAGCTGTTTTTT. This gives the protein CASSSGDRVYTGELFF.